The source of this T cell receptor (beta chain) is a study of identical twins. Trimming removed 3 bases from V and 3 bases from J; junction bases left unmatched: 4. Germline V gene data show CDR1 as ENHRY and CDR2 as SYGVKD. The CDR3 is made up of 15 amino acids. Template switching, a step in the protocol, added a universal primer site, and cDNA carried unique molecular identifiers. TCRdb re-derived calls from the 5' RACE reads in MiXCR, one entry per CDR3 protein. The sample contains 1,800,000 or so distinct CDR3 sequences, less than 40% of which appear only once. Concerning this clonotype itself: Its antigen is not identified.

Whole-study results and caveats: Weaker excess sharing between twins was seen in beta out-of-frame sequences. While abundant cord blood beta clonotypes carried fewer insertions, memory repertoires showed no such pattern.

This receptor was obtained from a newborn girl in good health. The chain joins TRBV10-3 to TRBJ2-1; 8 bases are shared with TRBD2. The sequenced sample consisted of cord blood. For the CDR3, the DNA is TGTGCCATCAGTGATGGACTAGCCGGCTACAATGAGCAGTTCTTC. Its protein is CAISDGLAGYNEQFF.